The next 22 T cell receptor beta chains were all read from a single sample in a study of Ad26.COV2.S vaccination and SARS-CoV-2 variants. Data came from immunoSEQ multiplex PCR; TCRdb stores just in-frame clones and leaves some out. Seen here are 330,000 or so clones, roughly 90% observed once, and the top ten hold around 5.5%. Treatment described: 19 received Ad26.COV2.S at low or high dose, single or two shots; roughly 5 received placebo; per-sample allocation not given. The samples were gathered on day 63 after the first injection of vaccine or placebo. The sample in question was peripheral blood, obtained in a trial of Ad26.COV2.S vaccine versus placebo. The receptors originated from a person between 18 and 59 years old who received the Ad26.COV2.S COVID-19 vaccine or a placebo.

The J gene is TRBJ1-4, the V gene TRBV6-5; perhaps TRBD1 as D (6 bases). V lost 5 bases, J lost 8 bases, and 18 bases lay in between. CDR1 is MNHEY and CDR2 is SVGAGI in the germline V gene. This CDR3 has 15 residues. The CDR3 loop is CASSRRRGAQEKLFF. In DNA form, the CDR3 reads TGTGCCAGCAGTCGCCGACGGGGGGCGCAGGAAAAACTGTTTTTT.

CDR3 bases: TGTGCCAGTAGTACTGGGACCGCGATGGGTAATTCACCCCTCCACTTT. Its translation: CASSTGTAMGNSPLHF. The chain joins TRBV19 to TRBJ1-6; the D gene is possibly TRBD1 (5 bases). In germline, CDR1 is LNHDA, CDR2 SQIVND (reference sequence). Trimming took off 4 bases at V and 6 bases at J, with 16 bases between the two ends. The CDR3 consists of 16 residues.

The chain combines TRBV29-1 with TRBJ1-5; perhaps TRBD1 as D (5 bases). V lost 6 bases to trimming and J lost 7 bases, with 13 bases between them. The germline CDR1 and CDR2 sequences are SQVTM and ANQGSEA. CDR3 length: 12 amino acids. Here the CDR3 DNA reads TGCAGCGTACGGCAGGAGGGGCAGCCCCAGCATTTT. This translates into CSVRQEGQPQHF.

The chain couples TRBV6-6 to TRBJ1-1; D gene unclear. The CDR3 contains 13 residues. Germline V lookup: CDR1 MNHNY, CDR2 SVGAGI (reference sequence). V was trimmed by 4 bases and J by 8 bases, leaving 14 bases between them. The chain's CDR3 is CASSFPPGTEAFF. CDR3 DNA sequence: TGTGCCAGCAGTTTCCCCCCAGGAACCGAAGCTTTCTTT.

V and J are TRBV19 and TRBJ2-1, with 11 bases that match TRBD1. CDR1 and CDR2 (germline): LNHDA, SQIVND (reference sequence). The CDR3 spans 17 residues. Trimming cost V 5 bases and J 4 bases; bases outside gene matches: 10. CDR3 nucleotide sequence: TGTGCCAGTAGTTTGGGACAGGGGGGAGGGGGTTACAATGAGCAGTTCTTC. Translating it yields CASSLGQGGGGYNEQFF.

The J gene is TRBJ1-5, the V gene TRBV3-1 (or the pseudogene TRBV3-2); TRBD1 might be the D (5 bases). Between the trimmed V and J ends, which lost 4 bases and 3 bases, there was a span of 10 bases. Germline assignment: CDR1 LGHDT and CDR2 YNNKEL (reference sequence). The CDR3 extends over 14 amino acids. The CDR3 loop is CASSPQGYNQPQHF. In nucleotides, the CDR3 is TGTGCCAGCAGCCCCCAGGGATACAATCAGCCCCAGCATTTT.

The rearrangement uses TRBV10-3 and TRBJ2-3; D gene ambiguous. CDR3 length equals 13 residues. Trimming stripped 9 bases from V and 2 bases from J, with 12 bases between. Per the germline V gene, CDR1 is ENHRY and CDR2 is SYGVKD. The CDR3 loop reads CAIRGKPTDTQYF. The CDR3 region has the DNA TGTGCCATTCGAGGAAAGCCCACAGATACGCAGTATTTT.

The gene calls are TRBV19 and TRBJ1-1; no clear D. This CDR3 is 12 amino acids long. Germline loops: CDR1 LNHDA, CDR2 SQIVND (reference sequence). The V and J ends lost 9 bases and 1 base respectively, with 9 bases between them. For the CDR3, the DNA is TGTGCCAGCCTACACGGGAACACTGAAGCTTTCTTT. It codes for CASLHGNTEAFF.

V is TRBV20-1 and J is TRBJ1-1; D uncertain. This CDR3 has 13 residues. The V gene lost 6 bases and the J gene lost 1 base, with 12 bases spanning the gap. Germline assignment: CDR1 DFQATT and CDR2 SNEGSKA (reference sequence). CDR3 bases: TGCAGTGCGAGTTCGTACAAGAACACTGAAGCTTTCTTT. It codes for CSASSYKNTEAFF.

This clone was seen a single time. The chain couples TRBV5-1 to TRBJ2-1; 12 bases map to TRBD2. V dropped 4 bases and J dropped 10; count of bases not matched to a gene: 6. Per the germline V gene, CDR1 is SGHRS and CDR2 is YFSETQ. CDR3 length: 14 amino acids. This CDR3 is CASSARLAGEEQFF. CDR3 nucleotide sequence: TGCGCCAGCAGCGCGAGACTAGCGGGAGAAGAGCAGTTCTTC.

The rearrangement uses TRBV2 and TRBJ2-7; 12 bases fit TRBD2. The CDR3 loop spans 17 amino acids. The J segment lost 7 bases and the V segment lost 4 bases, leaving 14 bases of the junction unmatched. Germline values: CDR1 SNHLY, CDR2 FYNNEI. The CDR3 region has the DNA TGTGCCAGCAGTGGGGGACTCACTAGCGGGAGGTCGGGAGAGCAGTACGTC. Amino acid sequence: CASSGGLTSGRSGEQYV.

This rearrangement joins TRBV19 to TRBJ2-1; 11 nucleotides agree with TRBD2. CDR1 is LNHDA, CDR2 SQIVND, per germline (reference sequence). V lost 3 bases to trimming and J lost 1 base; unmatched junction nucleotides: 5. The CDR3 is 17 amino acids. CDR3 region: CASSMGRLAGSYNEQFF. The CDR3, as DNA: TGTGCCAGTAGTATGGGGAGACTAGCGGGATCCTACAATGAGCAGTTCTTC.

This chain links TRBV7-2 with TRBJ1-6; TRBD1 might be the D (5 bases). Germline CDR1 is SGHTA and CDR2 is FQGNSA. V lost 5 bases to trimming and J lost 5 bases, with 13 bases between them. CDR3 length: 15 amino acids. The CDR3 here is CASSLLGLNNSPLHF. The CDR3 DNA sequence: TGTGCCAGCAGCCTTCTGGGACTTAATAATTCACCCCTCCACTTT.

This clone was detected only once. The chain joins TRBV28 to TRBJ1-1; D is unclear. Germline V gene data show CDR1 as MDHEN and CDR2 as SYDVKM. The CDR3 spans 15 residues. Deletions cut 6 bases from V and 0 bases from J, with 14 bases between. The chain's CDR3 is CASSNRHTVNTEAFF. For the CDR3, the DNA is TGTGCCAGCAGCAACCGGCACACCGTGAACACTGAAGCTTTCTTT.

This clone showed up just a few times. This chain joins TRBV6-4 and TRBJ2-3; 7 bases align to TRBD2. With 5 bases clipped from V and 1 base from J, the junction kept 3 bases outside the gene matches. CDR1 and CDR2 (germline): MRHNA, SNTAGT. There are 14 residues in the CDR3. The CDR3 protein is CASSLAGGTDTQYF. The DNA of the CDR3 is TGTGCCAGCAGTTTAGCGGGCGGCACAGATACGCAGTATTTT.

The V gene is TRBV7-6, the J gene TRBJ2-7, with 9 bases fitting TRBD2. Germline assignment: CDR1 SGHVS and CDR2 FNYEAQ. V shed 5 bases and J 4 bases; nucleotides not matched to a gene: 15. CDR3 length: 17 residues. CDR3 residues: CASSGRLAGGPIYEQYF. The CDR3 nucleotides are TGTGCCAGCAGCGGTCGTCTCGCGGGGGGGCCGATTTACGAGCAGTACTTC.

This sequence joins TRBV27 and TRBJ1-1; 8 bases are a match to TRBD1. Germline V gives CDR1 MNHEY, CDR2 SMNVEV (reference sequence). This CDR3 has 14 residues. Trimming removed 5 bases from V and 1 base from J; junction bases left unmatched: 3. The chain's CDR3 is CASSPDRGNTEAFF. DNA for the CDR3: TGTGCCAGCAGTCCAGACAGGGGGAACACTGAAGCTTTCTTT.

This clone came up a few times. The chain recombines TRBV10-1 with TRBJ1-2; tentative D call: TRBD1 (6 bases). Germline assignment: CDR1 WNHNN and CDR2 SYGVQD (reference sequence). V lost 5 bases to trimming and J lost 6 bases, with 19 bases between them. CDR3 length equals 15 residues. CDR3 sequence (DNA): TGCGCCAGCAGTCCCATCCGGGACACCGGACATGGCTACACCTTC. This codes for CASSPIRDTGHGYTF.

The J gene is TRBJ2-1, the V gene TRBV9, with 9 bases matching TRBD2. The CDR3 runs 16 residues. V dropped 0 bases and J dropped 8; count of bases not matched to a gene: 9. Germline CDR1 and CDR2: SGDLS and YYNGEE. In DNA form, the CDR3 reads TGTGCCAGCAGCGTAGTTCCGGCTAGCGGGGAATATGAGCAGTTCTTC. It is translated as CASSVVPASGEYEQFF.

CDR3 sequence (DNA): TGTGCCAGCTCACCACTTATACAGAACTATGGCTACACCTTC. Translated: CASSPLIQNYGYTF. The V call is TRBV18, the J call TRBJ1-2; D unclear. Germline assignment: CDR1 KGHSH and CDR2 LQKENI. This CDR3 has 14 residues. Trimming removed 1 base from V and 2 bases from J, with 8 bases in between.

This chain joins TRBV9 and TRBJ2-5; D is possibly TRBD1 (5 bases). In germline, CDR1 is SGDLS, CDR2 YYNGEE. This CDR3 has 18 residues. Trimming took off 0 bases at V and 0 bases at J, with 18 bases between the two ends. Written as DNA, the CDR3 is TGTGCCAGCAGCGTAGACGGGTTGGCAGGGATGTACCAAGAGACCCAGTACTTC. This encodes CASSVDGLAGMYQETQYF.

The CDR3 reads CASSQGPTDTQYF. The CDR3 coding sequence is TGCGCCAGCAGTCAAGGTCCCACAGATACGCAGTATTTT. The gene calls are TRBV23-1 and TRBJ2-3; D not certain. TRBV23-1 is flagged as an ORF with uncertain function. The V end was cut by 2 bases, the J end by 2 bases, with 5 bases between. The CDR3 sequence is 13 residues long.